The subject of this entry is one T cell receptor (beta chain). Its antigen remains unknown. The data derive from a study of Tregs in tolerant kidney transplant recipients. Study findings and constraints: Tolerant patients' donor-specific Tregs expanded beyond overall Tregs, suggesting antigen-driven growth.

Repertoires were generated with immunoSEQ multiplex PCR, while TCRdb's copy carries only in-frame clones and drops some. This table has around 78,000 clones, around 93% appearing once. CDR1 is MDHEN, CDR2 SYDVKM, per germline. Trimming took 5 bases from V and 9 from J; bases not matched to a gene: 6. CDR3 length: 15 residues. CD4+CD25+CD127- Tregs, CD4+CD25- non-Tregs, CD4 and CD8 cells were sorted. Before regulatory T cell sorting, thawed PBMCs rested overnight at 37°C in around 180 IU/ml IL-2. The clonotype originates from a human donor who received a combined kidney and bone marrow transplant. The V call is TRBV28, the J call TRBJ1-6; TRBD1 matches 11 bases. The sequencing used Tregs from blood, collected before the transplant. The CDR3 protein is CASSPRDRGVSPLHF. The DNA of the CDR3 is TGTGCCAGCAGTCCTCGGGACAGGGGGGTTTCACCCCTCCACTTT.